Listed below are T cell receptor beta chains from one sample, sequenced in a study of PD-1 blockade in classical Hodgkin lymphoma. The assay was immunoSEQ multiplex PCR, and TCRdb's table has in-frame clones only and misses some. Among just under 100,000 clones listed, around four fifths were seen once. The source material was peripheral blood mononuclear cells (PBMCs), sampled at baseline. These receptors were collected from a human donor with classical Hodgkin lymphoma. CDR3s include the opening cysteine and the closing phenylalanine or tryptophan. The D gene is left open where the match is weak. Rows give clone size only sometimes, using once, few, many, or a class for an expanded clone.

j_call,d_call,v_call,clone_size,cdr3_length,cdr3_aa,cdr3_nt
TRBJ1-2,.,TRBV28,.,13,CASSKHREYGYTF,TGTGCCAGCAGTAAACACAGGGAGTATGGCTACACCTTC
TRBJ2-7,.,TRBV11-2,.,13,CASSLEAPAEQYF,TGTGCCAGCAGCTTAGAGGCCCCAGCGGAGCAGTACTTC
TRBJ2-2,TRBD1,TRBV18,.,16,CASSLGQGENTGELFF,TGTGCCAGCTCACTCGGACAGGGGGAGAACACCGGGGAGCTGTTTTTT
TRBJ1-1,TRBD1,TRBV27,.,15,CASSLGQGRRSEAFF,TGTGCCAGCAGTCTAGGACAGGGGAGAAGAAGTGAAGCTTTCTTT
TRBJ2-1,.,TRBV5-6,few,13,CASSFWESNEQFF,TGTGCCAGCAGCTTCTGGGAAAGTAATGAGCAGTTCTTC
TRBJ2-1,TRBD2,TRBV7-7,.,13,CASSLEVAGGLFF,TGTGCCAGCAGCTTAGAGGTAGCGGGAGGGCTGTTCTTC
TRBJ1-2,.,TRBV2,.,15,CASSANSEGRNGYTF,TGTGCCAGCAGTGCCAATTCGGAGGGCCGTAATGGCTACACCTTC
TRBJ2-7,TRBD1,TRBV18,.,14,CASSLGQVAYEQYF,TGTGCCAGCTCACTCGGACAGGTAGCCTACGAGCAGTACTTC
TRBJ2-1,TRBD2,TRBV30,.,14,CAWSVGGSVNEQFF,TGTGCCTGGAGTGTAGGCGGGAGTGTTAATGAGCAGTTCTTC
TRBJ2-2,TRBD1,TRBV4-1,.,16,CASSQVGGELTGELFF,TGCGCCAGCAGCCAAGTAGGGGGCGAACTCACCGGGGAGCTGTTTTTT
TRBJ2-7,.,TRBV5-4,.,15,CASSLAAGGGYEQYF,TGTGCCAGCAGCTTGGCGGCAGGGGGGGGATACGAGCAGTACTTC
TRBJ2-1,.,TRBV9,.,15,CASSVDGTSYNEQFF,TGTGCCAGCAGCGTAGATGGGACGTCCTACAATGAGCAGTTCTTC
TRBJ1-2,.,TRBV6-6,.,13,CASSYPVDYGYTF,TGTGCCAGCAGTTACCCAGTGGACTATGGCTACACCTTC
TRBJ1-2,.,TRBV9,.,14,CASSATETNYGYTF,TGTGCCAGCAGCGCGACCGAAACTAACTATGGCTACACCTTC
TRBJ2-2,.,TRBV11-2,.,16,CASSAWGQQNTGELFF,TGTGCCAGCAGCGCCTGGGGGCAGCAGAACACCGGGGAGCTGTTTTTT
TRBJ2-1,.,TRBV10-3,.,16,CAIRTTGGVSYNEQFF,TGTGCCATCAGGACGACAGGCGGGGTGTCCTACAATGAGCAGTTCTTC
TRBJ2-1,TRBD2,TRBV4-1,.,14,CASSLAGVLNEQFF,TGCGCCAGCAGCCTGGCGGGAGTTCTCAATGAGCAGTTCTTC
TRBJ2-2,TRBD1,TRBV19,.,20,CASSMVARGQRTMNTGELFF,TGTGCCAGTAGTATGGTAGCACGGGGACAGCGCACGATGAACACCGGGGAGCTGTTTTTT
TRBJ1-3,.,TRBV30,.,13,CAWSGTVGNTIYF,TGTGCCTGGAGTGGGACAGTCGGAAACACCATATATTTT
TRBJ2-2,.,TRBV5-1,.,18,CASSLWGLRAANTGELFF,TGCGCCAGCAGCTTGTGGGGACTCCGTGCCGCGAACACCGGGGAGCTGTTTTTT
TRBJ2-1,.,TRBV11-3,.,14,CASSHGQAGYEQFF,TGTGCCAGCAGCCACGGACAGGCGGGGTATGAGCAGTTCTTC
TRBJ2-3,.,TRBV5-1,.,16,CASSPTSKGSTDTQYF,TGCGCCAGCAGCCCGACCTCTAAGGGATCCACAGATACGCAGTATTTT
TRBJ1-1,TRBD1,TRBV7-2,.,14,CASSRDRRNTEAFF,TGTGCCAGCAGCCGGGACAGACGGAACACTGAAGCTTTCTTT
TRBJ1-1,.,TRBV9,.,14,CASSVTGGAAEAFF,TGTGCCAGCAGCGTAACTGGAGGGGCCGCTGAAGCTTTCTTT
TRBJ2-7,.,TRBV27,.,16,CASSLFSTGTIYEQYF,TGTGCCAGCAGTTTATTTTCAACCGGGACGATCTACGAGCAGTACTTC
TRBJ2-2,.,TRBV4-3,.,17,CASSQGDRPGTTGELFF,TGCGCCAGCAGCCAAGGAGATCGCCCAGGAACCACCGGGGAGCTGTTTTTT
TRBJ2-5,.,TRBV4-3,.,11,CASRGEETQYF,TGCGCCAGCAGGGGTGAGGAGACCCAGTACTTC
TRBJ1-1,.,TRBV4-2,.,14,CASSLGPGETEAFF,TGTGCCAGCAGCCTCGGGCCCGGAGAGACTGAAGCTTTCTTT
TRBJ2-7,TRBD2,TRBV5-1,.,15,CASSLKAGGRSEQYF,TGCGCCAGCAGCTTGAAGGCGGGAGGGCGAAGCGAGCAGTACTTC
TRBJ2-3,TRBD2,TRBV19,.,14,CASTGLAGKGTQYF,TGTGCCAGTACCGGACTAGCGGGAAAAGGTACGCAGTATTTT
TRBJ2-3,.,TRBV5-1,few,14,CASSPSGGTDTQYF,TGCGCCAGCAGCCCGTCGGGGGGCACAGATACGCAGTATTTT
TRBJ2-7,.,TRBV4-2,.,15,CASSTLGVGVYEQYF,TGTGCCAGCAGCACCCTGGGGGTGGGGGTATACGAGCAGTACTTC
TRBJ2-2,TRBD1,TRBV10-3,few,16,CAISDRQGGKTGELFF,TGTGCCATCAGTGACCGACAGGGGGGGAAAACCGGGGAGCTGTTTTTT
TRBJ1-1,TRBD1,TRBV28,once,15,CASSYKTGVGTEAFF,TGTGCCAGCAGTTACAAGACAGGGGTTGGTACTGAAGCTTTCTTT
TRBJ1-2,.,TRBV2,few,14,CASSEGNSLYGYTF,TGTGCCAGCAGTGAAGGGAACAGTCTCTATGGCTACACCTTC
TRBJ2-3,.,TRBV27,.,16,CASSLSGRVRTDTQYF,TGTGCCAGCAGTTTATCAGGGCGGGTGCGCACAGATACGCAGTATTTT
TRBJ2-7,TRBD1,TRBV5-4,.,13,CASSGQGAHEQYF,TGTGCCAGCAGCGGACAGGGGGCCCACGAGCAGTACTTC